These 3 T cell receptor beta chains came from one sample sequenced in a study of Graves' ophthalmopathy and Graves' hyperthyroidism. Using RNA transcripts, the TCR beta CDR3 regions were amplified. RT-PCR in the first round used HTBI primers; a second-round multiplex PCR followed. In TCRdb, the multiplex PCR reads were re-called with MiXCR into one record per CDR3 protein. The repertoire includes approximately 480,000 distinct CDR3 sequences, over 13% of them detected once, and 8% to 10% sits in the top ten. Sequencing was carried out using blood. The origin of the receptors is a woman younger than 45 with Graves' ophthalmopathy.

In this sample, this clonotype turned up many times. The chain's CDR3 is CASSGDGIYGYTF. CDR3 bases: TGTGCCAGCAGTGGGGACGGGATCTATGGCTACACCTTC. The gene calls are TRBV2 and TRBJ1-2; perhaps TRBD1 as D (5 bases). V gave up 4 bases and J gave up 4 bases, with 10 bases separating them. CDR1 is SNHLY, CDR2 FYNNEI, per germline. This CDR3 region has 13 residues.

As to this clonotype: Just one base apart from a much larger clone, this may be a read error. The V gene is TRBV20-1, the J gene TRBJ1-5; D is ambiguous. The CDR3 has 15 residues. CDR1 DFQATT and CDR2 SNEGSKA come from the germline V gene (reference sequence). Here the CDR3 DNA reads TGCAGTGCTAAGACCTGGACGGGGAACAATCAGCCCCAGGATTTT. Translating it yields CSAKTWTGNNQPQDF.

This clonotype was seen repeatedly, ten times or more. The gene calls are TRBV4-1 and TRBJ1-1, with D hard to call. V lost 0 bases and J lost 5, with 13 bases in between. The length of the CDR3 is 15 residues. Looked up from germline, CDR1 is MGHRA and CDR2 is YSYEKL. The chain's CDR3 is CASSQDRLPGTEAFF. The CDR3 bases are TGCGCCAGCAGCCAAGACCGGCTCCCGGGGACTGAAGCTTTCTTT.